The 19 T cell receptor beta chains reported below all come from one sample, sequenced in a study of blood T cell repertoires in COVID-19. Profiled with immunoSEQ multiplex PCR; TCRdb holds only in-frame clones, not every one. The sample has around 250,000 clones; 70% to 90% are singletons. What was sequenced was PBMCs or T cells enriched from blood (not recorded which). The receptor source for this set is a woman aged 45-60 years who had recovered from COVID-19.

The V and J genes are TRBV5-5 and TRBJ1-4; D call uncertain. Per germline, CDR1 SGHKS and CDR2 YYEKEE (reference sequence). Deletions cut 0 bases from V and 7 bases from J, with 13 bases between. The CDR3 has 15 residues. CDR3: CASSLVPGRGEKLFF. CDR3 DNA sequence: TGTGCCAGCAGCTTGGTCCCGGGAAGAGGTGAAAAACTGTTTTTT.

The chain has TRBV7-9 and TRBJ1-1; no clear D. Germline CDR1 is SEHNR and CDR2 is FQNEAQ (reference sequence). The CDR3 spans 13 residues. V shed 3 bases and J shed 8 bases, with 13 bases lying between them. CDR3: CASSLIVVTEAFF. The CDR3 DNA sequence: TGTGCCAGCAGCTTGATAGTGGTTACCGAAGCTTTCTTT.

This clone was found a few times. The chain has TRBV5-4 and TRBJ1-6, with TRBD1 matching over 9 bases. CDR1 and CDR2 (germline): SGHNT, YYREEE (reference sequence). This CDR3 contains 14 residues. V dropped 2 bases and J dropped 14; count of bases not matched to a gene: 8. CDR3 sequence: CASSLGQGTRSLHF. CDR3 nucleotides: TGTGCCAGCAGCTTAGGACAGGGGACTCGTTCCCTCCACTTT.

This chain uses TRBV10-2 with TRBJ2-7; TRBD1 agrees at 10 bases. V gave up 8 bases and J gave up 0 bases; unmatched junction bases: 10. This CDR3 region has 16 residues. Germline V gene sequence: CDR1 WSHSY, CDR2 SAAADI. CDR3 nucleotides: TGCGCCAGCGCCCCGACAGGGGGCGAGAGCTCCTACGAGCAGTACTTC. It translates to CASAPTGGESSYEQYF.

This chain links TRBV7-2 with TRBJ2-1; TRBD2 agrees at 10 bases. Germline assignment: CDR1 SGHTA and CDR2 FQGNSA. CDR3 length: 17 amino acids. V gave up 1 base and J gave up 2 bases; unmatched junction bases: 5. CDR3: CASSLGWTSGTYNEQFF. CDR3 sequence (DNA): TGTGCCAGCAGCTTAGGGTGGACTAGCGGTACCTACAATGAGCAGTTCTTC.

The J gene is TRBJ2-7, the V gene TRBV19; TRBD2 matches at 13 bases. The CDR3 totals 15 residues. The V gene's germline CDR1 is LNHDA and CDR2 SQIVND (reference sequence). V dropped 5 bases and J dropped 4; count of bases not matched to a gene: 5. CDR3 bases: TGTGCCAGTAGTTCAGGACTAGCGGGAGTGTACGAGCAGTACTTC. Translated: CASSSGLAGVYEQYF.

The genes are TRBV6-5 and TRBJ2-7, with D possibly TRBD2 on 5 matching bases. The CDR3 runs to 15 residues. Trimming stripped 0 bases from V and 6 bases from J, with 15 bases between. The germline V gene has CDR1 MNHEY and CDR2 SVGAGI. The DNA for the CDR3 is TGTGCCAGCAGTTACTCCGACGGAGGAAGAAGCGAGCAGTACTTC. It translates to CASSYSDGGRSEQYF.

The CDR3 is CAISAGTGAYGYTF. CDR3 DNA: TGTGCCATCAGTGCGGGGACAGGGGCCTATGGCTACACCTTC. The gene calls are TRBV10-3 and TRBJ1-2; 10 nucleotides align to TRBD1. Losses at the gene ends were 4 bases for V and 4 bases for J; bases not matched to a gene: 3. Looked up from germline, CDR1 is ENHRY and CDR2 is SYGVKD. This CDR3 has 14 residues.

V gene TRBV27 combines with J gene TRBJ2-1; no clear D gene. The CDR3 length is 14 residues. Germline lookup yields CDR1 MNHEY and CDR2 SMNVEV (reference sequence). Deletions cut 2 bases from V and 4 bases from J, with 9 bases between. Here the CDR3 reads CASSLGILYNEQFF. CDR3 nucleotide sequence: TGTGCCAGCAGTTTAGGCATTCTGTACAATGAGCAGTTCTTC.

V is TRBV2 and J is TRBJ2-1; 9 bases are a match to TRBD2. The ends lost 7 bases at V and 4 bases at J; junction bases unmatched: 2. The CDR3 covers 13 residues. Germline CDR1 SNHLY, CDR2 FYNNEI. For the CDR3, the DNA is TGTGCCAGCAAGCTAGCGGGGTACAATGAGCAGTTCTTC. This sequence encodes CASKLAGYNEQFF. The variable domain in full, with the rest retrieved from reference TRBV2 and TRBJ2-1, is EPEVTQTPSHQVTQMGQEVILRCVPISNHLYFYWYRQILGQKVEFLVSFYNNEISEKSEIFDDQFSVERPDGSNFTLKIRSTKLEDSAMYFCASKLAGYNEQFFGPGTRLTVL.

The J gene is TRBJ1-1, the V gene TRBV5-4, with 12 bases that match TRBD1. After removal of 0 bases from V and 11 bases from J, the junction contained 5 bases not matched to a gene. Germline CDR1 is SGHNT and CDR2 is YYREEE (reference sequence). The CDR3 loop spans 14 amino acids. The DNA of the CDR3 is TGTGCCAGCAGCTTGGTGGGACAGGGGGCATTCGCTTTCTTT. Its protein product is CASSLVGQGAFAFF.

The chain couples TRBV6-4 to TRBJ1-2, with D perhaps matching TRBD1 (5 bases). The germline V gene has CDR1 MRHNA and CDR2 SNTAGT. Trimming pared 0 bases from V and 8 bases from J, leaving 19 bases between. The CDR3 totals 16 residues. The CDR3 region is CASSDSLMRDGEGYTF. DNA of the CDR3: TGTGCCAGCAGTGACTCTTTGATGCGGGACGGCGAGGGCTACACCTTC.

The J gene is TRBJ2-1, the V gene TRBV10-3; D remains unclear. The V gene lost 0 bases and the J gene lost 4 bases, with 7 bases spanning the gap. Germline lookup yields CDR1 ENHRY and CDR2 SYGVKD. This CDR3 contains 14 residues. CDR3 nucleotides: TGTGCCATCAGTGAGTCTCCGGAGTACAATGAGCAGTTCTTC. Residues: CAISESPEYNEQFF.

The chain joins TRBV19 to TRBJ1-5, with D possibly being TRBD1 (5 bases). Germline V gives CDR1 LNHDA, CDR2 SQIVND (reference sequence). V was trimmed by 7 bases and J by 3 bases, leaving 13 bases between them. This CDR3 contains 14 residues. The CDR3 coding sequence is TGTGCCAGTAACCCCGACAGCCTCAATCAGCCCCAGCATTTT. Protein sequence: CASNPDSLNQPQHF.

J is TRBJ2-2 and V is TRBV5-1; D gene unclear. This CDR3 is 15 amino acids long. In germline, CDR1 is SGHRS, CDR2 YFSETQ. V dropped 4 bases and J dropped 0 bases, with 10 bases sitting between them. Here the CDR3 DNA reads TGCGCCAGCAGCCTCGACATCGCGAACACCGGGGAGCTGTTTTTT. Protein product: CASSLDIANTGELFF.

This chain connects TRBV7-2 to TRBJ2-2, with D possibly matching TRBD2 (6 bases). V dropped 5 bases and J dropped 4 bases, with 14 bases sitting between them. CDR3 length: 15 amino acids. CDR1 and CDR2 from the germline V gene are SGHTA and FQGNSA. CDR3 protein: CASSQQDGSTGELFF. DNA of the CDR3: TGTGCCAGCAGCCAACAGGACGGGAGCACCGGGGAGCTGTTTTTT.

This chain links TRBV5-1 with TRBJ2-3; the D is unclear. The CDR3 loop spans 14 amino acids. V was cut by 0 bases and J by 6 bases, with 11 bases left in between. Germline V gene data show CDR1 as SGHRS and CDR2 as YFSETQ. CDR3 DNA: TGCGCCAGCAGCTTGGGCAGCCACGGGGATACGCAGTATTTT. Protein sequence: CASSLGSHGDTQYF.

This chain connects TRBV28 to TRBJ2-5; 11 nucleotides match TRBD2. Germline V CDR1 and CDR2: MDHEN, SYDVKM. This CDR3 is built from 16 residues. V lost 6 bases and J lost 4; bases outside the gene matches: 10. Here the CDR3 reads CASRLAGEGLGETQYF. The DNA for the CDR3 is TGTGCCAGCAGACTAGCGGGAGAAGGGTTGGGAGAGACCCAGTACTTC.

The chain links TRBV19 to TRBJ2-2; TRBD1 aligns across 9 bases. CDR3 size: 18 residues. The junction had 8 bases not matched to a gene; V was cut back by 3 bases and J by 0 bases. Germline V lookup: CDR1 LNHDA, CDR2 SQIVND (reference sequence). CDR3 sequence (DNA): TGTGCCAGTAGTATCATAGGCCGACAGGGGGCGAACACCGGGGAGCTGTTTTTT. This sequence encodes CASSIIGRQGANTGELFF.